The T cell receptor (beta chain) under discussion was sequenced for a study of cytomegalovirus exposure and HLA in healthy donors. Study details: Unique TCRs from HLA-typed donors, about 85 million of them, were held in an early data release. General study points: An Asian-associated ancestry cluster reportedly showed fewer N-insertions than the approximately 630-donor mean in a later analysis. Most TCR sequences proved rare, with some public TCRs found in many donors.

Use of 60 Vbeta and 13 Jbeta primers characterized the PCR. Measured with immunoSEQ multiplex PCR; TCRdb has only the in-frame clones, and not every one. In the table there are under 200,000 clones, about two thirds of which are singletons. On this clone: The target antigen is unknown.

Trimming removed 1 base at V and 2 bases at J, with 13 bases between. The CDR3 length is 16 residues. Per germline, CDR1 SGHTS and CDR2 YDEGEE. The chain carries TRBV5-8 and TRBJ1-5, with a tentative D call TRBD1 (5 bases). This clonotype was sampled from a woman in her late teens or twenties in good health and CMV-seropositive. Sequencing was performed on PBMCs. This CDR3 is CASSLRVRVGNQPQHF. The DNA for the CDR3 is TGTGCCAGCAGCTTGAGGGTCAGGGTCGGCAATCAGCCCCAGCATTTT.